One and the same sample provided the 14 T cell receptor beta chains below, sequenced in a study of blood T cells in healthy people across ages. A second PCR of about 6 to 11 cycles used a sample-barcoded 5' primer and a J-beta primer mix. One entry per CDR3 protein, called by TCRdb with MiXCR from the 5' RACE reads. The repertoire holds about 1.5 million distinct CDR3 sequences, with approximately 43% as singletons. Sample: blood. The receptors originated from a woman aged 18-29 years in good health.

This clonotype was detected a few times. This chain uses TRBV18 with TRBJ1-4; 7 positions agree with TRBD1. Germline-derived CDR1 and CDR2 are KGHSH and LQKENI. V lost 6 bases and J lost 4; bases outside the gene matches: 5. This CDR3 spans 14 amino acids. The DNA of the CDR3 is TGTGCCAGCTCGCCGGGACAGCTTAATGAAAAACTGTTTTTT. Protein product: CASSPGQLNEKLFF.

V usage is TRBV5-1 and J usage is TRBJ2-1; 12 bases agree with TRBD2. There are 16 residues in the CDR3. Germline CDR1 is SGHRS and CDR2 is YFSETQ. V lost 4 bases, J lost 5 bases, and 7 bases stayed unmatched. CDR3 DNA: TGCGCCAGCAGCCACGGACTAGCGGGGATTAACAATGAGCAGTTCTTC. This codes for CASSHGLAGINNEQFF.

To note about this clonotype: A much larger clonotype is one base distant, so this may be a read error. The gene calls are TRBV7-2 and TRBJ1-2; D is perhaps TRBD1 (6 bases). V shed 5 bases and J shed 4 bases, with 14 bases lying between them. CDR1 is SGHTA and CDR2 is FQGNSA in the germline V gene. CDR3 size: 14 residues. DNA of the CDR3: TGTGCCAGCAGCGTACAGGGAAGGGTCTATGGCTACACCTTC. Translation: CASSVQGRVYGYTF.

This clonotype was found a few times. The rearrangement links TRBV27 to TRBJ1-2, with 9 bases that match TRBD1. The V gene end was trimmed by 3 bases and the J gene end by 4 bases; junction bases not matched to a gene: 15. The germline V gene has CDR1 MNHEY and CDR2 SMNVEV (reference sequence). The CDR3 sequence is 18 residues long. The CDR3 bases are TGTGCCAGCAGTTTTTCGATGGGACAGGGAACAGTTGGCTATGGCTACACCTTC. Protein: CASSFSMGQGTVGYGYTF.

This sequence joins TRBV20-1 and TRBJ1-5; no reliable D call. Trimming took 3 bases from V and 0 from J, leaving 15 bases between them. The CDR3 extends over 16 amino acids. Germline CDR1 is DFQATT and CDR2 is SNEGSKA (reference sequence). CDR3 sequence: CSASRPGDYSNQPQHF. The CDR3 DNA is TGCAGTGCTAGCCGTCCCGGAGACTATAGCAATCAGCCCCAGCATTTT.

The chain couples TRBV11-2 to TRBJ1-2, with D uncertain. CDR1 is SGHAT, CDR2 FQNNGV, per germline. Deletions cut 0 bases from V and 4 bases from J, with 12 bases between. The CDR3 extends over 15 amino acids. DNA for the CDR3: TGTGCCAGCAGCTTAGATTGGCTGGGGAGCTATGGCTACACCTTC. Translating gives CASSLDWLGSYGYTF.

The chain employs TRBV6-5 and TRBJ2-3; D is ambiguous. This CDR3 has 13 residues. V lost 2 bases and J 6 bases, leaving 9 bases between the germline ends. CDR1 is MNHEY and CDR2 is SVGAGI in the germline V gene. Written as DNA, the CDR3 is TGTGCCAGCAGTTACCGTCCCGGGGATACGCAGTATTTT. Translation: CASSYRPGDTQYF.

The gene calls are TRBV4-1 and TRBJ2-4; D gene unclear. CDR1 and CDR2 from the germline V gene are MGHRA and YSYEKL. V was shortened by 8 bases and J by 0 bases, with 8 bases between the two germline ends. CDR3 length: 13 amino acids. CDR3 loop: CASGDIAKNIQYF. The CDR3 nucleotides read TGCGCCAGCGGCGACATAGCCAAAAACATTCAGTACTTC.

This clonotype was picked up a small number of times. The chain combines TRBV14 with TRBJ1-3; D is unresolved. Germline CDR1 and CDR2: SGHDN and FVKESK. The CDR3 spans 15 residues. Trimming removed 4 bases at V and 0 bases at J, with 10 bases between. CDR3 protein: CASSPQLGSGNTIYF. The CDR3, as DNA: TGTGCCAGCAGCCCCCAACTCGGCTCTGGAAACACCATATATTTT.

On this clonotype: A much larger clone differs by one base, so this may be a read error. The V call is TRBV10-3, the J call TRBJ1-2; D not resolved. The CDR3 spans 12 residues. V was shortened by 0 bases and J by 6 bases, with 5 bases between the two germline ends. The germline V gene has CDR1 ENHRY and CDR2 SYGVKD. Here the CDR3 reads CAISESRNGYTF. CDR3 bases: TGTGCCATCAGTGAGTCTAGGAATGGCTACACCTTC.

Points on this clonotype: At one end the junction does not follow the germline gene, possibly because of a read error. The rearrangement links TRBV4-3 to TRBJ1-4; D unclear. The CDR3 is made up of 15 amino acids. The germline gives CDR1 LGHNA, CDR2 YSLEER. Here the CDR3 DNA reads TGCGTCAGCAGCCAATTTGTTGGAGGGATTGGAAAACTGTTTTTT. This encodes CVSSQFVGGIGKLFF.

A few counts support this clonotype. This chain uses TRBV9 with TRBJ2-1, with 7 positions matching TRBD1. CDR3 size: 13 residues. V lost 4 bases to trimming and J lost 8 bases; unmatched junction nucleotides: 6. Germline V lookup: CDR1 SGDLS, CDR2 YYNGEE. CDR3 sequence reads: CASSPDRADEQFF. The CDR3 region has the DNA TGTGCCAGCAGCCCAGACAGGGCCGATGAGCAGTTCTTC.

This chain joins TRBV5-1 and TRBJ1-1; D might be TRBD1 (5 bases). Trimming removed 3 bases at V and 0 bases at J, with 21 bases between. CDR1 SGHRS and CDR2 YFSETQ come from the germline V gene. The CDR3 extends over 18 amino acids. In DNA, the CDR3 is TGCGCCAGCAGCTCACCCCGGGACGGCGTTAACCTGAACACTGAAGCTTTCTTT. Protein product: CASSSPRDGVNLNTEAFF.

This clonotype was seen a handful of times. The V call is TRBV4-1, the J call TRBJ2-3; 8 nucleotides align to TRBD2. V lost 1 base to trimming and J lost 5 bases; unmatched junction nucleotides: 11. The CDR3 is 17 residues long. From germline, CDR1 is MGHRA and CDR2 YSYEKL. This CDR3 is CASSQGLARSIGDTQYF. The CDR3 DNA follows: TGCGCCAGCAGCCAAGGACTAGCGCGGAGTATAGGAGATACGCAGTATTTT.